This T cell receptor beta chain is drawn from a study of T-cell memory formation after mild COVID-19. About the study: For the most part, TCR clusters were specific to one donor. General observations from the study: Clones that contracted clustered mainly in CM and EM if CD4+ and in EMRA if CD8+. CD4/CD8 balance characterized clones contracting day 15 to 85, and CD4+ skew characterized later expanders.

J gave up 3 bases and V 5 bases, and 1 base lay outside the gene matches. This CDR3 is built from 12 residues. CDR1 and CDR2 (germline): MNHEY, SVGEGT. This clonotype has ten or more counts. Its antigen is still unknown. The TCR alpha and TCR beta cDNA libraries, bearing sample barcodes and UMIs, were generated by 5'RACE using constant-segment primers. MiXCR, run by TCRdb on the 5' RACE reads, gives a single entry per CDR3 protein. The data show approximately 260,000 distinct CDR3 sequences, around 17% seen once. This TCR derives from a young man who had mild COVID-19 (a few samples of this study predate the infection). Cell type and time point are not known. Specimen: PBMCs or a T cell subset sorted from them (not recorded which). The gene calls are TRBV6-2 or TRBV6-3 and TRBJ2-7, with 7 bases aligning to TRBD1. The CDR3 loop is CASSRDSYEQYV. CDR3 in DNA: TGTGCCAGCAGTCGGGACAGCTACGAGCAGTACGTC.